Shown below are 16 T cell receptor beta chains from a single sample sequenced in a study of technical replicates of blood from several donors. The protocol was immunoSEQ multiplex PCR, while the TCRdb copy is restricted to in-frame clones and leaves out a portion. Of approximately 75,000 clones listed, approximately 97% were seen once; the top ten hold almost 0.3%. The sequencing sample was made of T cells isolated from PBMCs. Receptors originate from a human donor in good health.

This clone was observed a single time. The chain carries TRBV5-1 and TRBJ2-3; tentative D call: TRBD2 (5 bases). Trimming left V 1 base short and J 3 bases short, with 12 bases between. Germline lookup yields CDR1 SGHRS and CDR2 YFSETQ. The CDR3 is 15 amino acids. CDR3 in amino acids: CASSLLAVGTDTQYF. The CDR3 bases are TGCGCCAGCAGCTTGCTAGCTGTAGGGACAGATACGCAGTATTTT.

The rearrangement joins TRBV30 to TRBJ1-1; D not certain. The germline V gene has CDR1 GTSNPN and CDR2 SVGIG (reference sequence). The CDR3 runs to 13 residues. The V gene lost 4 bases and the J gene lost 5 bases, with 14 bases spanning the gap. Here the CDR3 reads CAWKWSEGTEAFF. The CDR3 region has the DNA TGTGCCTGGAAGTGGTCAGAGGGAACTGAAGCTTTCTTT.

The chain combines TRBV9 with TRBJ2-5, with 12 nucleotides matching TRBD2. CDR3 length: 17 amino acids. Germline CDR1 SGDLS, CDR2 YYNGEE. V dropped 3 bases and J dropped 9; count of bases not matched to a gene: 15. The CDR3 spells CASSAGAGTSGFVAQYF. CDR3 in DNA: TGTGCCAGCAGCGCTGGGGCGGGGACTAGCGGGTTCGTGGCCCAGTACTTC.

The chain has TRBV28 and TRBJ2-7; 8 bases agree with TRBD1. The CDR3 has 15 residues. Germline CDR1 reads MDHEN; CDR2 reads SYDVKM. V shed 5 bases, J shed 3 bases, and the junction held 9 bases outside the gene matches. CDR3 region: CASSLPGTGHYEQYF. The CDR3 nucleotides are TGTGCCAGCAGTCTCCCAGGGACAGGCCACTACGAGCAGTACTTC.

The rearrangement uses TRBV30 and TRBJ1-3, with 7 bases identical to TRBD1. This CDR3 comprises 14 residues. With V trimmed by 2 bases and J by 9 bases, 10 bases remained unmatched. CDR1 and CDR2 from the germline V gene are GTSNPN and SVGIG (reference sequence). The CDR3 DNA reads as TGTGCCTGGAGTCAGGGACAGAGTACCCCCACCATATATTTT. The encoded protein is CAWSQGQSTPTIYF.

J is TRBJ2-4 and V is TRBV4-3, with 8 bases that match TRBD1. The CDR3 loop spans 15 amino acids. Trimming cost V 1 base and J 8 bases; bases outside gene matches: 7. Germline V gene sequence: CDR1 LGHNA, CDR2 YSLEER. CDR3 sequence: CASSQAADRVHIQYF. The CDR3 bases are TGCGCCAGCAGCCAAGCCGCGGACAGGGTGCACATTCAGTACTTC.

This chain joins TRBV6-5 and TRBJ2-5, with a weak D call TRBD1 (5 bases). The end of the DNA fits TRBJ2-7 better, so the J call may be wrong. The CDR3 length is 13 residues. Germline CDR1 MNHEY, CDR2 SVGAGI. In DNA form, the CDR3 reads TGTGCCAGCAGTAAAGACAGAACCTACGAGCAGTACTTC. Protein product: CASSKDRTYEQYF.

The chain couples TRBV7-2 to TRBJ1-4; TRBD1 agrees at 7 bases. CDR3 length: 14 amino acids. Germline V lookup: CDR1 SGHTA, CDR2 FQGNSA. The V segment lost 2 bases and the J segment 12 bases; nucleotides outside the gene matches: 9. In nucleotides, the CDR3 is TGTGCCAGCAGCTTAACGGGACAGCCCGAGGAACTGTTTTTT. Its translation is CASSLTGQPEELFF. Drawing the rest from reference TRBV7-2 and TRBJ1-4, the complete variable domain is GAGVSQSPSNKVTEKGKDVELRCDPISGHTALYWYRQSLGQGLEFLIYFQGNSAPDKSGLPSDRFSAERTGGSVSTLTIQRTQQEDSAVYLCASSLTGQPEELFFGSGTQLSVL.

The J gene is TRBJ2-4, the V gene TRBV10-3; 10 nucleotides line up with TRBD2. The J segment lost 0 bases and the V segment lost 1 base, leaving 6 bases of the junction unmatched. This CDR3 has 18 residues. CDR1 ENHRY and CDR2 SYGVKD come from the germline V gene. CDR3 in DNA: TGTGCCATCAGTGAGTATGGACTAGCGGCCGCAGCCAAAAACATTCAGTACTTC. Its translation is CAISEYGLAAAAKNIQYF.

This clone appeared a single time. The V call is TRBV28, the J call TRBJ1-1, with a weak D call TRBD1 (5 bases). Germline assignment: CDR1 MDHEN and CDR2 SYDVKM. Trimming stripped 3 bases from V and 0 bases from J, with 8 bases between. The CDR3 spans 14 residues. CDR3 residues: CASSLGGLNTEAFF. CDR3 DNA: TGTGCCAGCAGTTTGGGGGGGTTGAACACTGAAGCTTTCTTT.

The V gene is TRBV9, the J gene TRBJ2-7, with 8 positions matching TRBD1. The V and J ends lost 3 bases and 2 bases, in that order; junction bases with no gene match: 7. The CDR3 spans 15 residues. Germline CDR1 is SGDLS and CDR2 is YYNGEE. CDR3 nucleotides: TGTGCCAGCAGCGAACGGACAGGGATGACCTACGAGCAGTACTTC. Protein sequence: CASSERTGMTYEQYF.

The table lists this clone with a count of one. This chain links TRBV6-4 with TRBJ1-5, with D tentatively TRBD1 (5 bases). Germline V gene lookup returns CDR1 MRHNA and CDR2 SNTAGT. The CDR3 is 13 residues long. V shed 8 bases and J shed 3 bases, with 11 bases lying between them. The CDR3 nucleotides read TGTGCCAGCGCATTTGGGGCCAATCAGCCCCAGCATTTT. Translated, it gives CASAFGANQPQHF.

This sequence joins TRBV28 and TRBJ1-1; maybe TRBD1 (6 bases). This CDR3 comprises 13 residues. Germline V gene data show CDR1 as MDHEN and CDR2 as SYDVKM. With 1 base removed from V and 8 bases from J, the gap between germline ends came to 11 bases. The CDR3 DNA sequence: TGTGCCAGCAGTTTATCCGGCAGGGGAGAAGCTTTCTTT. The encoded protein is CASSLSGRGEAFF.

The rearrangement joins TRBV6-5 to TRBJ2-5, with 7 positions matching TRBD1. The CDR3 runs to 15 residues. In germline, CDR1 is MNHEY, CDR2 SVGAGI. Unmatched junction bases numbered 6, after V lost 0 bases and J lost 5 bases. CDR3 in amino acids: CASSYSTGMRETQYF. In nucleotides, the CDR3 is TGTGCCAGCAGTTACTCGACAGGGATGCGCGAGACCCAGTACTTC.

This clone was picked up one time. This sequence joins TRBV4-1 and TRBJ2-5, with 11 nucleotides matching TRBD2. V was clipped by 0 bases and J by 1 base; unmatched bases: 10. Germline V gives CDR1 MGHRA, CDR2 YSYEKL. The CDR3 length is 19 residues. This chain's CDR3 is CASSQDGSGRARSQETQYF. The CDR3 DNA sequence: TGCGCCAGCAGCCAAGATGGTAGCGGGAGGGCCCGGTCCCAAGAGACCCAGTACTTC.

The chain couples TRBV18 to TRBJ2-7; 10 nucleotides agree with TRBD2. Germline CDR1 reads KGHSH; CDR2 reads LQKENI. CDR3 length: 17 residues. Germline trimming cut 0 bases from V and 3 bases from J; bases unmatched to any gene: 8. The CDR3 is CASSPPVLAGDFYEQYF. The CDR3 DNA reads TGTGCCAGCTCACCACCGGTGCTAGCGGGAGACTTCTACGAGCAGTACTTC. The variable domain in full, with the rest retrieved from reference TRBV18 and TRBJ2-7, is NAGVMQNPRHLVRRRGQEARLRCSPMKGHSHVYWYRQLPEEGLKFMVYLQKENIIDESGMPKERFSAEFPKEGPSILRIQQVVRGDSAAYFCASSPPVLAGDFYEQYFGPGTRLTVT.